Below, one T cell receptor (beta chain) is given with its context. As yet, its antigen is unknown. Assay: immunoSEQ multiplex PCR; the TCRdb copy retains only in-frame clones and omits some. The profile shows about 100,000 clones, 80% to 95% of them singletons. The V and J ends lost 7 bases and 5 bases respectively, with 12 bases between them. Germline V gene sequence: CDR1 ENHRY, CDR2 SYGVKD. The CDR3 covers 13 residues. The sample comes from a study of siplizumab effects on memory and regulatory T cells. Findings and limits, study-wide: Siplizumab gave mappable alloreactive CD4+ clones an average Treg-derived fraction of about 70%, against around 29% in controls.

This sequence was found in a human donor in good health. The sequenced sample consisted of CD4+ T cells sorted from blood. The chain links TRBV10-3 to TRBJ1-5; possible D gene TRBD1, 5 bases. The CDR3 bases are TGTGCCATCAACGAGGCCAGGGATCAGCCCCAGCATTTT. This gives the protein CAINEARDQPQHF.